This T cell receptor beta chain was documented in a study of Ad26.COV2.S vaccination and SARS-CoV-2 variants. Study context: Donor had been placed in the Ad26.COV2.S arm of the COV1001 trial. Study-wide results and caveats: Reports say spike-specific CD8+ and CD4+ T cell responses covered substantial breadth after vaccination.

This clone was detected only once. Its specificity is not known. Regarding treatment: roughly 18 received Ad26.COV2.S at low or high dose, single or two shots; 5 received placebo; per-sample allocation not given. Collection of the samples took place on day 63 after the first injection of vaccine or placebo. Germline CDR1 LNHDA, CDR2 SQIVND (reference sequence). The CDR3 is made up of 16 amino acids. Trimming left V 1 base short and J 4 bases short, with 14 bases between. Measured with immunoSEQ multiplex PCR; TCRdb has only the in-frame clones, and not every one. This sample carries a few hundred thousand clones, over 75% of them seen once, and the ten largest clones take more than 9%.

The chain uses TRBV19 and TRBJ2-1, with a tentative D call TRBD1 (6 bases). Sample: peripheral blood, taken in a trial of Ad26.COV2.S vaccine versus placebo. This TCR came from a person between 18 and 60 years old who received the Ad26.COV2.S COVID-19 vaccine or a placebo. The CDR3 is CASSIVSRGMYNEQFF. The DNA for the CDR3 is TGTGCCAGTAGTATAGTAAGCAGGGGCATGTACAATGAGCAGTTCTTC.